This T cell receptor (beta chain) stems from a study of T cell changes during pregnancy in multiple sclerosis. Repertoires were generated with immunoSEQ multiplex PCR, while TCRdb's copy carries only in-frame clones and drops some. The table records about 41,000 clones, approximately 90% of them present only once. CDR3 length equals 13 residues. With V trimmed by 2 bases and J by 4 bases, 1 base remained unmatched. Germline CDR1 and CDR2: MNHEY and SVGAGI. The receptor was isolated from a female donor with multiple sclerosis, enrolled in a pregnancy study. The chain recombines TRBV6-5 with TRBJ2-5, with 7 positions matching TRBD2. The sequences come from CD8+ T cells from peripheral blood mononuclear cells, collected in the third trimester of pregnancy. As DNA, the CDR3 is TGTGCCAGCAGTTACAGCGGGGTAGAGACCCAGTACTTC. Amino acids: CASSYSGVETQYF.